The clone carrying this T cell receptor beta chain was observed at least ten times. The data derive from a study of blood T cells in healthy people across ages. Study at large: Using template switching, researchers captured about one barcoded beta molecule for each two T cells.

Then a second PCR, running roughly 7 to 11 cycles, was carried out with a sample-barcoded 5' primer and a J-beta primer mix. TCRdb passed the 5' RACE reads through MiXCR, listing each CDR3 protein once. This sample has some 1.4 million distinct CDR3 sequences, with 42% found just once. The study recruited healthy Caucasian donors from Russia who were aged roughly 6 to 95. Each donor had 9 to 10 milliliters of peripheral blood drawn. This CDR3 is built from 16 residues. Trimming cost V 3 bases and J 1 base; bases outside gene matches: 5. Germline CDR1 is MGHRA and CDR2 is YSYEKL. The sequenced sample consisted of blood. This clonotype was sampled from a woman aged 18-29 years in good health. J is TRBJ2-7 and V is TRBV4-1; 11 bases map to TRBD2. The CDR3 DNA sequence: TGCGCCAGCAGCCATACCAGGACTAGCGGGTCCTACGAGCAGTACTTC. It codes for CASSHTRTSGSYEQYF.